Shown below are 26 T cell receptor beta chains from a single sample sequenced in a study of shared clonotypes between healthy human individuals. Naive CD8 cells comprised CD45RO-negative, CCR7-positively selected cells, excluding terminally differentiated effector memory CD45RA+ cells. The protocol was immunoSEQ multiplex PCR, while the TCRdb copy is restricted to in-frame clones and leaves out a portion. The sample shows about 2.1 million clones, about 93% of them seen only once. What was sequenced was naive CD8+ T cells from PBMCs. The source is a man between 18 and 35 years old in good health. Some clones in this sample may be carry-over from other donors' samples.

V gene TRBV7-8 combines with J gene TRBJ2-7; 9 nucleotides align to TRBD1. The germline V gene encodes CDR1 SGHVS and CDR2 FQNEAQ. V shed 5 bases, J shed 4 bases, and the junction held 15 bases outside the gene matches. The CDR3 runs to 17 residues. The CDR3 bases are TGTGCCAGCAGCAATACCCCGGTGGGACAGGGTCGATACGAGCAGTACTTC. Its translation: CASSNTPVGQGRYEQYF.

This chain joins TRBV11-2 and TRBJ2-1; 10 bases match TRBD2. V lost 6 bases and J lost 1; bases outside the gene matches: 12. CDR3 length: 18 residues. Germline CDR1 SGHAT, CDR2 FQNNGV. The CDR3 DNA reads TGTGCCAGCAGTCTATTCTTCCCTAGCGGGAGATCCTACAATGAGCAGTTCTTC. This codes for CASSLFFPSGRSYNEQFF.

The chain employs TRBV4-3 and TRBJ2-1; 10 positions match TRBD1. J gave up 6 bases and V 2 bases, and 1 base lay outside the gene matches. From germline, CDR1 is LGHNA and CDR2 YSLEER. The CDR3 extends over 14 amino acids. The DNA for the CDR3 is TGCGCCAGCAGCCAATGGACAGGGGGCAATGAGCAGTTCTTC. It yields the protein CASSQWTGGNEQFF.

This clone appeared once. The chain couples TRBV7-9 to TRBJ2-3; D is uncertain. V dropped 5 bases and J dropped 2 bases, with 11 bases sitting between them. The CDR3 covers 14 residues. Looked up from germline, CDR1 is SEHNR and CDR2 is FQNEAQ (reference sequence). The CDR3, as DNA: TGTGCCAGCAGCCCACGGATCAACACAGATACGCAGTATTTT. Protein: CASSPRINTDTQYF.

The gene calls are TRBV30 and TRBJ2-3; D unclear. The CDR3 spans 15 residues. V was trimmed by 0 bases and J by 2 bases, leaving 12 bases between them. The germline V gene encodes CDR1 GTSNPN and CDR2 SVGIG (reference sequence). CDR3 sequence (DNA): TGTGCCTGGAGTGTGACTGCTTGGGCCACAGATACGCAGTATTTT. This sequence encodes CAWSVTAWATDTQYF.

CDR3 bases: TGCAGCACCTTGAACACCGGGGAGCTGTTTTTT. This codes for CSTLNTGELFF. V gene TRBV29-1 combines with J gene TRBJ2-2, with D uncertain. Per germline, CDR1 SQVTM and CDR2 ANQGSEA. The CDR3 spans 11 residues. V dropped 8 bases and J dropped 1 base, with 5 bases sitting between them.

This clone was seen a single time. The chain carries TRBV19 and TRBJ1-2; TRBD1 agrees at 8 bases. Germline lookup yields CDR1 LNHDA and CDR2 SQIVND (reference sequence). This CDR3 is built from 15 residues. Germline trimming cut 2 bases from V and 1 base from J; bases unmatched to any gene: 3. This CDR3 reads CASSISTGVNYGYTF. The CDR3 DNA sequence: TGTGCCAGTAGTATATCGACAGGGGTTAACTATGGCTACACCTTC.

The chain is built from TRBV13 and TRBJ2-1; 7 nucleotides align to TRBD2. The J segment lost 8 bases and the V segment lost 4 bases, leaving 14 bases of the junction unmatched. This CDR3 spans 16 amino acids. Germline V CDR1 and CDR2: PRHDT, FYEKMQ (reference sequence). CDR3 protein: CASSYREGGIHYEQFF. DNA of the CDR3: TGTGCCAGCAGCTACCGAGAGGGAGGGATTCACTATGAGCAGTTCTTC. The complete variable domain, with remaining parts taken from reference TRBV13 and TRBJ2-1, reads AAGVIQSPRHLIKEKRETATLKCYPIPRHDTVYWYQQGPGQDPQFLISFYEKMQSDKGSIPDRFSAQQFSDYHSELNMSSLELGDSALYFCASSYREGGIHYEQFFGPGTRLTVL.

J is TRBJ2-2 and V is TRBV9; 8 nucleotides agree with TRBD1. CDR1 and CDR2 (germline): SGDLS, YYNGEE. This CDR3 region has 16 residues. Losses at the gene ends were 4 bases for V and 3 bases for J; bases not matched to a gene: 8. DNA for the CDR3: TGTGCCAGCAGCCCAGCGCAGGGGGCGGACACCGGGGAGCTGTTTTTT. This translates into CASSPAQGADTGELFF.

The V and J genes are TRBV5-6 and TRBJ1-2, with D hard to call. The CDR3 is 13 amino acids. Between the trimmed V and J ends, which lost 2 bases and 5 bases, there was a span of 10 bases. The germline V gene encodes CDR1 SGHDT and CDR2 YYEEEE. DNA for the CDR3: TGTGCCAGCAGCTTAGCCGGGCGGTATGGCTACACCTTC. As protein: CASSLAGRYGYTF.

The chain carries TRBV6-5 and TRBJ2-1; 8 bases are shared with TRBD2. Germline V gene lookup returns CDR1 MNHEY and CDR2 SVGAGI. The V gene end was trimmed by 6 bases and the J gene end by 7 bases; junction bases not matched to a gene: 8. The CDR3 extends over 14 amino acids. The CDR3 DNA is TGTGCCAGCAGATTAGCGGGATCAGCGAATGAGCAGTTCTTC. Translating gives CASRLAGSANEQFF.

V usage is TRBV5-6 and J usage is TRBJ2-7; D may be TRBD2 (5 bases). V lost 4 bases and J lost 7, with 15 bases in between. CDR1 SGHDT and CDR2 YYEEEE come from the germline V gene. The CDR3 spans 13 residues. The CDR3 region is CASSRVGSGEQYF. CDR3 in DNA: TGTGCCAGCAGCCGGGTGGGTTCGGGGGAGCAGTACTTC. Looking up the rest from reference TRBV5-6 and TRBJ2-7 gives the full variable domain: DAGVTQSPTHLIKTRGQQVTLRCSPKSGHDTVSWYQQALGQGPQFIFQYYEEEERQRGNFPDRFSGHQFPNYSSELNVNALLLGDSALYLCASSRVGSGEQYFGPGTRLTVT.

This rearrangement joins TRBV5-6 to TRBJ1-2, with D unresolved. This CDR3 has 15 residues. Germline CDR1 SGHDT, CDR2 YYEEEE. V was clipped by 1 base and J by 4 bases, with 14 bases between them. As DNA, the CDR3 is TGTGCCAGCAGCTTGAAAGGTTTCAGGACCTATGGCTACACCTTC. As protein: CASSLKGFRTYGYTF.

This chain joins TRBV7-6 and TRBJ2-3, with D possibly TRBD2 on 6 matching bases. Germline V gives CDR1 SGHVS, CDR2 FNYEAQ. This CDR3 comprises 15 residues. The V end lost 4 bases, the J end lost 0 bases, and 11 bases lay between the germline ends. The CDR3 DNA sequence: TGTGCCAGCAGCTATACTAGCCTTAGCACAGATACGCAGTATTTT. Protein product: CASSYTSLSTDTQYF.

The chain is built from TRBV19 and TRBJ1-1; a weak D match, TRBD1 (5 bases). V was shortened by 1 base and J by 0 bases, with 15 bases between the two germline ends. This CDR3 has 17 amino acids. Germline CDR1 reads LNHDA; CDR2 reads SQIVND (reference sequence). In nucleotides, the CDR3 is TGTGCCAGTAGTATAGCTTTGTACCGGGGCATGAACACTGAAGCTTTCTTT. It codes for CASSIALYRGMNTEAFF. Supplemented by reference TRBV19 and TRBJ1-1, the full variable domain reads DGGITQSPKYLFRKEGQNVTLSCEQNLNHDAMYWYRQDPGQGLRLIYYSQIVNDFQKGDIAEGYSVSREKKESFPLTVTSAQKNPTAFYLCASSIALYRGMNTEAFFGQGTRLTVV.

CDR3 sequence (DNA): TGTGCCAGTAGTCCAGCTACCCACAATGAGCAGTTCTTC. This gives the protein CASSPATHNEQFF. The genes are TRBV19 and TRBJ2-1; D is ambiguous. Germline CDR1 reads LNHDA; CDR2 reads SQIVND (reference sequence). The CDR3 totals 13 residues. V was clipped by 5 bases and J by 5 bases, with 10 bases between them. Full variable domain (outside the CDR3, taken from reference TRBV19 and TRBJ2-1): DGGITQSPKYLFRKEGQNVTLSCEQNLNHDAMYWYRQDPGQGLRLIYYSQIVNDFQKGDIAEGYSVSREKKESFPLTVTSAQKNPTAFYLCASSPATHNEQFFGPGTRLTVL.

J is TRBJ2-3 and V is TRBV14; TRBD1 agrees at 11 bases. Looked up from germline, CDR1 is SGHDN and CDR2 is FVKESK. Trimming at V came to 3 bases and at J to 6 bases, leaving 8 bases not matched to a gene. This CDR3 is built from 16 residues. The CDR3 coding sequence is TGTGCCAGCAGCCAGATCGGACAGGGGGCTTTCGATACGCAGTATTTT. It is translated as CASSQIGQGAFDTQYF.

The chain couples TRBV7-2 to TRBJ2-3, with 7 bases that match TRBD2. The CDR3 loop spans 17 amino acids. V shed 1 base, J shed 0 bases, and the junction held 7 bases outside the gene matches. The germline CDR1 and CDR2 sequences are SGHTA and FQGNSA. The CDR3 DNA reads as TGTGCCAGCAGCTTAGGAGGGGTAGCGGGTAGCACAGATACGCAGTATTTT. Its protein is CASSLGGVAGSTDTQYF. Full variable domain (outside the CDR3, taken from reference TRBV7-2 and TRBJ2-3): GAGVSQSPSNKVTEKGKDVELRCDPISGHTALYWYRQSLGQGLEFLIYFQGNSAPDKSGLPSDRFSAERTGGSVSTLTIQRTQQEDSAVYLCASSLGGVAGSTDTQYFGPGTRLTVL.

The chain is built from TRBV29-1 and TRBJ2-2, with 8 bases aligning to TRBD2. This CDR3 has 15 residues. J was trimmed by 2 bases and V by 6 bases; bases with no gene match: 8. Germline-derived CDR1 and CDR2 are SQVTM and ANQGSEA. The CDR3 DNA reads TGCAGCGTCCTCGGACTAGCCATCAACACCGGGGAGCTGTTTTTT. It translates to CSVLGLAINTGELFF.

The chain has TRBV19 and TRBJ2-2; 14 bases fit TRBD2. Germline lookup yields CDR1 LNHDA and CDR2 SQIVND (reference sequence). V lost 3 bases, J lost 0 bases, and 15 bases stayed unmatched. The CDR3 consists of 22 residues. The CDR3 region is CASSIGSGTSGSWGTNTGELFF. DNA of the CDR3: TGTGCCAGTAGTATTGGGTCGGGGACTAGCGGGAGTTGGGGCACGAACACCGGGGAGCTGTTTTTT.

V gene TRBV28 combines with J gene TRBJ2-5, with 9 bases fitting TRBD2. Trimming at V came to 3 bases and at J to 1 base, leaving 6 bases not matched to a gene. The germline CDR1 and CDR2 sequences are MDHEN and SYDVKM. This CDR3 contains 16 residues. CDR3 sequence: CASSLVGGRAQETQYF. As DNA, the CDR3 is TGTGCCAGCAGTTTGGTCGGCGGGAGGGCCCAAGAGACCCAGTACTTC. The full variable domain, in which reference TRBV28 and TRBJ2-5 provide the parts outside the CDR3, is DVKVTQSSRYLVKRTGEKVFLECVQDMDHENMFWYRQDPGLGLRLIYFSYDVKMKEKGDIPEGYSVSREKKERFSLILESASTNQTSMYLCASSLVGGRAQETQYFGPGTRLLVL.

The chain uses TRBV5-8 and TRBJ2-7; D may match TRBD1 or TRBD2 (5 bases each). CDR3 length equals 17 residues. The V gene's germline CDR1 is SGHTS and CDR2 YDEGEE. Trimming left V 0 bases short and J 3 bases short, with 19 bases between. CDR3 in amino acids: CASSLGTSGLRSYEQYF. As DNA, the CDR3 is TGTGCCAGCAGCTTGGGGACTTCAGGGCTTCGGAGCTACGAGCAGTACTTC.

V and J are TRBV10-3 and TRBJ2-7; tentative D call: TRBD2 (5 bases). CDR3 length: 13 amino acids. The V gene's germline CDR1 is ENHRY and CDR2 SYGVKD. The germline V and J ends were trimmed by 6 bases and 4 bases, with 13 bases remaining between them. In DNA, the CDR3 is TGTGCCATCAGCGACAACGGGATTTACGAGCAGTACTTC. Its protein is CAISDNGIYEQYF.

This chain uses TRBV2 with TRBJ2-1; D is unclear. The CDR3 is 13 residues long. Trimming took off 0 bases at V and 8 bases at J, with 8 bases between the two ends. CDR1 and CDR2 (germline): SNHLY, FYNNEI. The CDR3 DNA reads TGTGCCAGCAGTGAAGCGGTCCTGGATGAGCAGTTCTTC. This gives the protein CASSEAVLDEQFF.

V gene TRBV6-1 combines with J gene TRBJ1-2; D perhaps matches TRBD1 (6 bases). CDR1 MNHNS and CDR2 SASEGT come from the germline V gene. The CDR3 covers 14 residues. V lost 6 bases to trimming and J lost 4 bases, with 15 bases between them. The DNA for the CDR3 is TGTGCCAGCAGCGGGGGGGGGCTAGGCTATGGCTACACCTTC. Amino acid sequence: CASSGGGLGYGYTF.

This CDR3 reads CASRARAVSSGFYEQYF. The CDR3 DNA follows: TGTGCCAGCAGGGCCCGGGCGGTGAGTAGCGGGTTCTACGAGCAGTACTTC. The V and J genes are TRBV2 and TRBJ2-7; 7 bases line up with TRBD2. The CDR3 contains 17 residues. V was pared by 6 bases and J by 3 bases, with 17 bases of the junction left unmatched. Germline V gene sequence: CDR1 SNHLY, CDR2 FYNNEI.